The 26 T cell receptor beta chains below were found in one sample sequenced in a study of T cell repertoires in cytomegalovirus infection. TCRdb re-derived calls from the reads in MiXCR, one entry per CDR3 protein. This table has about 890,000 distinct CDR3 sequences, roughly 30% appearing once. No antigen has been assigned to these receptors. The sequencing used cultured CD8+ T cells from PBMCs, collected from culture after CMV antigen stimulation. These receptor sequences come from a human donor in good health (CMV status not recorded). Some clones in this sample may be carry-over from other donors' samples.

This clonotype was seen ten or more times. V is TRBV7-2 and J is TRBJ1-6, with D perhaps matching TRBD1 (5 bases). Germline V gene data show CDR1 as SGHTA and CDR2 as FQGNSA. This CDR3 spans 14 amino acids. V gave up 4 bases and J gave up 7 bases, with 11 bases separating them. The CDR3 nucleotides read TGTGCCAGCAGCTCGACAGCTATCAATTCACCCCTCCACTTT. Amino acid sequence: CASSSTAINSPLHF.

This sequence joins TRBV18 and TRBJ1-1; D not resolved. Trimming shortened V by 0 bases and J by 6 bases, and 8 bases separated the two germline ends. Germline V lookup: CDR1 KGHSH, CDR2 LQKENI. This CDR3 spans 13 amino acids. This CDR3 is CASSPPETAEAFF. Here the CDR3 DNA reads TGTGCCAGCTCACCACCGGAGACGGCTGAAGCTTTCTTT.

This chain uses TRBV29-1 with TRBJ1-3; TRBD1 matches 8 bases. V was clipped by 7 bases and J by 0 bases; unmatched bases: 2. The CDR3 sequence is 13 residues long. Germline V gives CDR1 SQVTM, CDR2 ANQGSEA. Written as DNA, the CDR3 is TGCAGCGGTGGGACAGGCTCTGGAAACACCATATATTTT. Translated: CSGGTGSGNTIYF.

This clonotype was observed at least ten times. The V call is TRBV7-2, the J call TRBJ1-6; D is possibly TRBD1 (5 bases). Germline V CDR1 and CDR2: SGHTA, FQGNSA. V was shortened by 2 bases and J by 2 bases, with 7 bases between the two germline ends. The CDR3 is made up of 15 amino acids. The CDR3 bases are TGTGCCAGCAGCTTACAGGGCGCCTATAATTCACCCCTCCACTTT. It is translated as CASSLQGAYNSPLHF.

The chain joins TRBV4-1 to TRBJ2-2, with unresolved D. Trimming took 0 bases from V and 2 from J, leaving 10 bases between them. The CDR3 runs 16 residues. The V gene's germline CDR1 is MGHRA and CDR2 YSYEKL. The CDR3 protein is CASSQEYVGNTGELFF. CDR3 coding DNA: TGCGCCAGCAGCCAAGAATATGTTGGAAACACCGGGGAGCTGTTTTTT.

This clonotype has just a few counts. The J gene is TRBJ1-6, the V gene TRBV10-3; possible D gene TRBD1, 5 bases. The CDR3 covers 14 residues. The V gene's germline CDR1 is ENHRY and CDR2 SYGVKD. The V end was cut by 2 bases, the J end by 7 bases, with 9 bases between. The CDR3 DNA sequence: TGTGCCATCAGTGAGGGGGACGGGAATTCACCCCTCCACTTT. Translating it yields CAISEGDGNSPLHF.

This chain connects TRBV12-3 or TRBV12-4 to TRBJ1-2; D is unresolved. This CDR3 has 12 residues. The germline V and J ends were trimmed by 0 bases and 8 bases, with 7 bases remaining between them. The CDR3, as DNA: TGTGCCAGCAGTTTAGCGCAAGGAGGCTACACCTTC. It yields the protein CASSLAQGGYTF.

This sequence joins TRBV24-1 and TRBJ2-3, with D possibly being TRBD1 (5 bases). V was shortened by 1 base and J by 0 bases, with 13 bases between the two germline ends. The CDR3 is 17 amino acids. Germline V gene lookup returns CDR1 KGHDR and CDR2 SFDVKD. CDR3 coding DNA: TGTGCCACCAGTGATTTACAGGTCGGTACTAGCACAGATACGCAGTATTTT. Translating it yields CATSDLQVGTSTDTQYF.

The V and J genes are TRBV25-1 and TRBJ1-5; a weak D match, TRBD1 (6 bases). V was pared by 3 bases and J by 8 bases, with 11 bases between. The germline V gene encodes CDR1 MGHDK and CDR2 SYGVNS. The CDR3 consists of 13 residues. In DNA form, the CDR3 reads TGTGCCAGCAGTGATTGGGGGCTGGAGCCCCAGCATTTT. Its translation is CASSDWGLEPQHF.

The chain combines TRBV6-6 with TRBJ2-1; 9 bases map to TRBD2. From germline, CDR1 is MNHNY and CDR2 SVGAGI (reference sequence). With 6 bases clipped from V and 6 bases from J, the junction kept 9 bases outside the gene matches. This CDR3 has 15 amino acids. For the CDR3, the DNA is TGTGCCAGCAGCAAAGCGGCGGGGGGGCCCAATGAGCAGTTCTTC. Residues: CASSKAAGGPNEQFF.

This clonotype was counted between two and nine times. V gene TRBV14 combines with J gene TRBJ2-7; D might be TRBD2 (7 bases). The length of the CDR3 is 16 residues. Germline V gene lookup returns CDR1 SGHDN and CDR2 FVKESK. V was trimmed by 3 bases and J by 4 bases, leaving 19 bases between them. The DNA of the CDR3 is TGTGCCAGCAGCCAGACGGGGACGGGGGGCGCGTACGAGCAGTACTTC. Translating it yields CASSQTGTGGAYEQYF.

This clonotype was found many times. This CDR3 reads CASSFDSNQPQHF. DNA for the CDR3: TGTGCCAGCAGTTTTGATAGCAATCAGCCCCAGCATTTT. V usage is TRBV7-9 and J usage is TRBJ1-5, with D unclear. The V end lost 6 bases, the J end lost 0 bases, and 6 bases lay between the germline ends. Germline lookup yields CDR1 SEHNR and CDR2 FQNEAQ (reference sequence). The CDR3 runs to 13 residues.

CDR3 in amino acids: CSAPGTSSYEQYV. Here the CDR3 DNA reads TGCAGTGCTCCCGGGACTTCTTCCTACGAGCAGTACGTC. The chain combines TRBV20-1 with TRBJ2-7; the D gene is possibly TRBD2 (6 bases). Germline V gives CDR1 DFQATT, CDR2 SNEGSKA (reference sequence). V lost 5 bases, J lost 1 base, and 12 bases lay in between. CDR3 length equals 13 residues.

This clonotype was counted between two and nine times. The genes are TRBV5-6 and TRBJ2-3, with D unresolved. Germline V gene data show CDR1 as SGHDT and CDR2 as YYEEEE. V lost 4 bases and J lost 0, with 12 bases in between. CDR3 length: 15 amino acids. Here the CDR3 reads CASSPQLLSTDTQYF. CDR3 bases: TGTGCCAGCAGCCCACAGCTACTAAGCACAGATACGCAGTATTTT.

The chain couples TRBV7-9 to TRBJ2-7; weak D call: TRBD1 (5 bases). Looked up from germline, CDR1 is SEHNR and CDR2 is FQNEAQ (reference sequence). This CDR3 region has 13 residues. Between the trimmed V and J ends, which lost 7 bases and 0 bases, there was a span of 10 bases. DNA of the CDR3: TGTGCCAGCAACCCCGACAGCTCCTACGAGCAGTACGTC. Its translation is CASNPDSSYEQYV.

The CDR3 loop reads CASSDPGQGLRGYTF. In nucleotides, the CDR3 is TGTGCCAGCAGTGACCCGGGACAGGGCTTACGGGGCTACACCTTC. This chain joins TRBV6-1 and TRBJ1-2; TRBD1 aligns across 9 bases. Trimming cost V 3 bases and J 8 bases; bases outside gene matches: 10. The length of the CDR3 is 15 residues. Germline CDR1 reads MNHNS; CDR2 reads SASEGT.

This clonotype was seen a handful of times. The CDR3 loop reads CASSLVFKGGTDTQYF. In DNA form, the CDR3 reads TGTGCCAGCAGCTTAGTTTTTAAGGGGGGAACAGATACGCAGTATTTT. This chain joins TRBV7-8 and TRBJ2-3; D is perhaps TRBD1 or TRBD2 (6 bases each). This CDR3 spans 16 amino acids. Per the germline V gene, CDR1 is SGHVS and CDR2 is FQNEAQ. V gave up 1 base and J gave up 3 bases, with 14 bases separating them.

This sequence joins TRBV9 and TRBJ1-5; D is perhaps TRBD1 (5 bases). CDR3 size: 15 residues. Trimming cost V 2 bases and J 1 base, with 10 bases left between them. CDR1 and CDR2 from the germline V gene are SGDLS and YYNGEE. This CDR3 is CASSVSGQSNQPQHF. In DNA, the CDR3 is TGTGCCAGCAGCGTCTCCGGACAAAGCAATCAGCCCCAGCATTTT.

The chain carries TRBV6-5 and TRBJ2-2; no clear D gene. Trimming took 0 bases from V and 0 from J, leaving 11 bases between them. CDR3 length: 17 amino acids. The V gene's germline CDR1 is MNHEY and CDR2 SVGAGI. The DNA for the CDR3 is TGTGCCAGCAGTTACTCGAAGTGGCGATCGAACACCGGGGAGCTGTTTTTT. This codes for CASSYSKWRSNTGELFF.

This clonotype was picked up many times. CDR3 nucleotide sequence: TGTGCCAGCAGTTTATCCTTTGAGACACGTTCCGGCTACACCTTC. Its protein product is CASSLSFETRSGYTF. The J gene is TRBJ1-2, the V gene TRBV12-3 or TRBV12-4, with D unresolved. The CDR3 runs 15 residues. V was shortened by 2 bases and J by 8 bases, with 18 bases between the two germline ends.

The chain combines TRBV7-4 with TRBJ2-5; TRBD1 aligns across 9 bases. This CDR3 contains 15 residues. V gave up 6 bases and J gave up 3 bases; unmatched junction bases: 8. The germline gives CDR1 SGHVT, CDR2 SQSDAQ. In nucleotides, the CDR3 is TGTGCCAGCAGGTGGCCGGGACAGGGAGAAGAGACCCAGTACTTC. Amino acids: CASRWPGQGEETQYF.

The chain links TRBV29-1 to TRBJ2-2, with a weak D call TRBD2 (6 bases). Germline CDR1 and CDR2: SQVTM and ANQGSEA. The V and J ends lost 7 bases and 7 bases respectively, with 7 bases between them. This CDR3 comprises 10 residues. The DNA of the CDR3 is TGCAGCGGGGGGGACGGGGAGCTGTTTTTT. It codes for CSGGDGELFF.

The chain links TRBV4-1 to TRBJ1-1; 8 bases are shared with TRBD1. The CDR3 is made up of 14 amino acids. Germline V lookup: CDR1 MGHRA, CDR2 YSYEKL. With 2 bases clipped from V and 11 bases from J, the junction kept 10 bases outside the gene matches. CDR3 in amino acids: CASSQNQGAARAFF. The CDR3 nucleotides are TGCGCCAGCAGCCAAAATCAGGGGGCCGCCAGGGCTTTCTTT.

In its sample, this clonotype was seen a few times. V is TRBV7-2 and J is TRBJ2-2, with a tentative D call TRBD2 (6 bases). The length of the CDR3 is 21 residues. Germline assignment: CDR1 SGHTA and CDR2 FQGNSA. V was trimmed by 1 base and J by 3 bases, leaving 27 bases between them. The CDR3 reads CASSLGLRTPPGTWDTGELFF. The CDR3 DNA follows: TGTGCCAGCAGCTTAGGCCTCCGAACCCCCCCGGGGACTTGGGACACCGGGGAGCTGTTTTTT.

The chain employs TRBV27 and TRBJ1-2; D gene ambiguous. This CDR3 comprises 15 residues. CDR1 and CDR2 (germline): MNHEY, SMNVEV (reference sequence). The V and J ends lost 3 bases and 0 bases respectively, with 11 bases between them. The CDR3 spells CASSFWAKANYGYTF. The CDR3 bases are TGTGCCAGCAGTTTTTGGGCTAAAGCTAACTATGGCTACACCTTC.

This clonotype turned up a few times. The gene calls are TRBV28 and TRBJ2-5, with a weak D call TRBD1 (6 bases). Germline V CDR1 and CDR2: MDHEN, SYDVKM. The CDR3 contains 17 residues. Trimming stripped 5 bases from V and 4 bases from J, with 23 bases between. CDR3 nucleotides: TGTGCCAGCAGTCTCCCTTGGGCAGGGGATCTGATAGAGACCCAGTACTTC. Translated, it gives CASSLPWAGDLIETQYF.